This T cell receptor beta chain was obtained from a study of PD-1 blockade in mismatch repair-deficient tumors (dated by TCRdb to the late 2010s). Study-level background: Between late 2013 and September 2016, more than 75 consecutive patients with 11 to 13 mismatch repair-deficient cancer types, all previously treated and progressing, were enrolled in the trial. Tumor-associated T cell clones in the peripheral blood of patients responding to PD-1 blockade were tracked using deep sequencing of TCR CDR3 regions.

What the work shows at the level of the full study, not this receptor alone: Clones residing in the tumor, which were often undetectable in blood before treatment, expanded quickly after pembrolizumab and then contracted, generally before radiologic responses.

The library came from the immunoSEQ multiplex PCR assay. Not all clones reach the TCRdb copy of this immuneACCESS table, which keeps in-frame sequences only. Checked studies attribute under half of the gap to unresolved V genes and leave the rest unexplained. Recorded for this sample are roughly 120,000 clones; around nine tenths of them occurred a single time. In total, the top ten clones hold 12% of the sample. For each enrolled patient, mismatch repair deficiency was established using either polymerase chain reaction or immunohistochemistry. TCR sequencing was performed for a few patients who responded to pembrolizumab therapy. The phase II trial prospectively tested pembrolizumab PD-1 blockade in advanced mismatch repair-deficient cancers regardless of tissue of origin. Serial peripheral blood T cell samples were collected before and at multiple times after starting PD-1 blockade. Blood sampling times were expressed in weeks after the first pembrolizumab dose.

The CDR3 contains 14 residues, cysteine and phenylalanine counted. The DNA shown is the 42-base CDR3, in frame from base 1. The germline V and J ends show losses of 2 bases and 5 bases respectively, and no gene match explains 6 bases of the junction. The germline V gene gives CDR1 as SGHRS and CDR2 as YFSETQ. Concerning this clone itself: The antigen it recognizes is unknown. No much larger clonotype is one base removed from it; base qualities were not supplied.

The clonotype comes from an adult with mismatch repair-deficient cancer. The sequencing used peripheral blood, collected roughly 67 weeks after starting pembrolizumab. The chain is made from TRBV5-1 and TRBJ1-1; 7 central bases correspond to TRBD1. The DNA is as follows: TGCGCCAGCAGCTTTCGACAGGGAGGGACTGAAGCTTTCTTT. Protein translation: CASSFRQGGTEAFF.